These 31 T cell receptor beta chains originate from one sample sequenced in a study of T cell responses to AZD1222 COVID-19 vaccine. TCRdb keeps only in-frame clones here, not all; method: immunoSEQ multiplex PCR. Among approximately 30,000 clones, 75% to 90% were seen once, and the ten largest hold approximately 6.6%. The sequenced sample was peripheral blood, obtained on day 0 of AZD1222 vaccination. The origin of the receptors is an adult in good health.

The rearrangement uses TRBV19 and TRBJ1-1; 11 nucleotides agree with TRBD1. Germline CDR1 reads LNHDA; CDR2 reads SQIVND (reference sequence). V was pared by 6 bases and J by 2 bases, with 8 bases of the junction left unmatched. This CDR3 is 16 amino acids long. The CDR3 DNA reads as TGTGCCAGTAGAAGTAGAGGGACAGGGGGTAACACTGAAGCTTTCTTT. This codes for CASRSRGTGGNTEAFF.

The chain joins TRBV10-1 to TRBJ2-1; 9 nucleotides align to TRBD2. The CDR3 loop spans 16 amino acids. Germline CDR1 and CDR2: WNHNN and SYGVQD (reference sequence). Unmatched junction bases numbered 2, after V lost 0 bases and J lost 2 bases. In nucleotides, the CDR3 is TGCGCCAGCAGTGAGTCGAGCGGGGGGCCCTACAATGAGCAGTTCTTC. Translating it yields CASSESSGGPYNEQFF.

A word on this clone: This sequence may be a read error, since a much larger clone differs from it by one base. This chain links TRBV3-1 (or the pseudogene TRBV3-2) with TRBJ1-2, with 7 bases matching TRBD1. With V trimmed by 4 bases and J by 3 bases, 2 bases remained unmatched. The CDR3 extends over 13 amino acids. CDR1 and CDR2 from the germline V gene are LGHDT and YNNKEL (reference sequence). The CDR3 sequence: CASSPGQDYGYTF. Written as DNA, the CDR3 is TGTGCCAGCAGCCCCGGACAGGACTATGGCTACACCTTC.

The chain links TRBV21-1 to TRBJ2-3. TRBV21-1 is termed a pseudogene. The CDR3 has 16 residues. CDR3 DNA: TGTGCCAGCAGATCGGCCTCGGGACGGAGCACAGATACGCAGTATTTT. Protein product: CASRSASGRSTDTQYF.

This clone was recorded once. This chain's CDR3 is CASSLSTSDTQYF. CDR3 coding DNA: TGTGCCAGCAGCTTAAGCACGTCGGATACGCAGTATTTT. V and J are TRBV11-2 and TRBJ2-3; D is uncertain. Trimming removed 2 bases at V and 6 bases at J, with 9 bases between. Germline CDR1 SGHAT, CDR2 FQNNGV. This CDR3 has 13 residues.

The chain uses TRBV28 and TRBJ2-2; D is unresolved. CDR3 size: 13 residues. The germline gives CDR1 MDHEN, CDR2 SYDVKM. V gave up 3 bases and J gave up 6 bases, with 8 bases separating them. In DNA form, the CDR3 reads TGTGCCAGCAGTTTCCTTGCCGCCGGGGAGCTGTTTTTT. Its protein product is CASSFLAAGELFF.

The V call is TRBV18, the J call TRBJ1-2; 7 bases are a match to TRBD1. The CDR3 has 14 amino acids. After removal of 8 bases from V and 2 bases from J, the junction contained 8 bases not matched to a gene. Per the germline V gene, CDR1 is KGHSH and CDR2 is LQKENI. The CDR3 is CASTLGQANYGYTF. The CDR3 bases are TGTGCCAGCACCCTCGGACAGGCGAACTATGGCTACACCTTC.

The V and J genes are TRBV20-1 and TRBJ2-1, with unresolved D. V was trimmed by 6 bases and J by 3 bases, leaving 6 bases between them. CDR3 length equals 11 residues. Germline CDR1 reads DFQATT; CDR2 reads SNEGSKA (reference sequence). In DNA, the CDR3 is TGCAGTGCCTCTATCTACAATGAGCAGTTCTTC. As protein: CSASIYNEQFF.

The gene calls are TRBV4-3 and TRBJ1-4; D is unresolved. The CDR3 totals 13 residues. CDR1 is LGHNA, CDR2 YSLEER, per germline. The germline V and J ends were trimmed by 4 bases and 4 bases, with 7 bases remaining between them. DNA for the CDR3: TGCGCCAGCAGCCCGGCCTATAATGAAAAACTGTTTTTT. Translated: CASSPAYNEKLFF.

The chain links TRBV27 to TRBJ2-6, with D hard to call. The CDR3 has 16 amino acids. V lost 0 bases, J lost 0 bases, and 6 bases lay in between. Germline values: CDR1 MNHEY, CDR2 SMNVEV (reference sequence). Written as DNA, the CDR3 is TGTGCCAGCAGTTTATCGGTGAGCTCTGGGGCCAACGTCCTGACTTTC. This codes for CASSLSVSSGANVLTF.

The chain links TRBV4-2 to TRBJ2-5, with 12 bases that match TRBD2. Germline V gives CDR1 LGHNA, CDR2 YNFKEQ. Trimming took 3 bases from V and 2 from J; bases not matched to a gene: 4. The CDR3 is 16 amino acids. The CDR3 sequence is CASSHSLAGGQETQYF. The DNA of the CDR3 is TGTGCCAGCAGCCACAGCCTAGCGGGAGGGCAAGAGACCCAGTACTTC.

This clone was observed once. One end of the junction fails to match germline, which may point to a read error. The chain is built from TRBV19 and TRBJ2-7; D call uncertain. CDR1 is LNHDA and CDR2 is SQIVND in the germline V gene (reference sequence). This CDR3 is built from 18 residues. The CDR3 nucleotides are TGTGCCAGTATCTTCGGGTTTCCCTGGGGTTCCCCCTCCCACGAGCAGTACTTC. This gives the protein CASIFGFPWGSPSHEQYF.

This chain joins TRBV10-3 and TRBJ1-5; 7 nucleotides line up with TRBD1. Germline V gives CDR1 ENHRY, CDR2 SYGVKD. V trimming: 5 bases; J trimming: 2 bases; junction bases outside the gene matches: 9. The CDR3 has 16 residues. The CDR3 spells CAISKTGAGGNQPQHF. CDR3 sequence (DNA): TGTGCCATCAGTAAAACAGGGGCTGGGGGCAATCAGCCCCAGCATTTT.

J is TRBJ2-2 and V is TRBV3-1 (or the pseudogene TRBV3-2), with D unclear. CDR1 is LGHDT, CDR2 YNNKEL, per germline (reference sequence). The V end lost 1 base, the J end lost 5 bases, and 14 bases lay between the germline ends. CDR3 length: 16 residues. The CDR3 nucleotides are TGTGCCAGCAGCCAAGGGGCCCAAGGGAAGACCGGGGAGCTGTTTTTT. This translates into CASSQGAQGKTGELFF.

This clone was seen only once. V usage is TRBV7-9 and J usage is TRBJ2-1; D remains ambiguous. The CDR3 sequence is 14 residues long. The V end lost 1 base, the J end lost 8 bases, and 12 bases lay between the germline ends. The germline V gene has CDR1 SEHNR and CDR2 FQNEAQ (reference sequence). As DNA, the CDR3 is TGTGCCAGCAGCTTAGACGCCCCGACGGATGAGCAGTTCTTC. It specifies CASSLDAPTDEQFF. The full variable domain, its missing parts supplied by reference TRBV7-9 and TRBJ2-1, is DTGVSQNPRHKITKRGQNVTFRCDPISEHNRLYWYRQTLGQGPEFLTYFQNEAQLEKSRLLSDRFSAERPKGSFSTLEIQRTEQGDSAMYLCASSLDAPTDEQFFGPGTRLTVL.

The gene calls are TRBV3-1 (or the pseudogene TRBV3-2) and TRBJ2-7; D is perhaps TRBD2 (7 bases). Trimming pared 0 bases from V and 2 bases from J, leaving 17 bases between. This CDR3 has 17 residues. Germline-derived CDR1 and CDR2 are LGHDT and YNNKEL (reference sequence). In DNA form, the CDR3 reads TGTGCCAGCAGCCAAGAGAGTCTCGCGGGGGCCACCTACGAGCAGTACTTC. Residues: CASSQESLAGATYEQYF.

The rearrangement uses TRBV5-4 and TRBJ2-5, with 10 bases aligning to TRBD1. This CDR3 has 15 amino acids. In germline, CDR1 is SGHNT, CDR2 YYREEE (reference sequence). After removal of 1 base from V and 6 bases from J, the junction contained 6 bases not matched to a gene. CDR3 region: CASSLTGQGEKTQYF. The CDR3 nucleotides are TGTGCCAGCAGCTTGACAGGACAGGGGGAAAAGACCCAGTACTTC. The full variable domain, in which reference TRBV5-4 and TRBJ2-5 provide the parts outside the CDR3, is ETGVTQSPTHLIKTRGQQVTLRCSSQSGHNTVSWYQQALGQGPQFIFQYYREEENGRGNFPPRFSGLQFPNYSSELNVNALELDDSALYLCASSLTGQGEKTQYFGPGTRLLVL.

The CDR3 region has the DNA TGTGCCAGCGGAACAGGGGAGCGGCAGCCCCAGCATTTT. It translates to CASGTGERQPQHF. This chain joins TRBV28 and TRBJ1-5; 7 bases map to TRBD1. V lost 8 bases and J lost 7; bases outside the gene matches: 8. The germline V gene encodes CDR1 MDHEN and CDR2 SYDVKM. CDR3 length: 13 residues.

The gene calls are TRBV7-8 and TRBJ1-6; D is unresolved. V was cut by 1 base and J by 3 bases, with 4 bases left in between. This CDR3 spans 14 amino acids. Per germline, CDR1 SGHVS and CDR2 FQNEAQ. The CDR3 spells CASSLVGYNSPLHF. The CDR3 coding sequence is TGTGCCAGCAGCTTAGTAGGCTATAATTCACCCCTCCACTTT.

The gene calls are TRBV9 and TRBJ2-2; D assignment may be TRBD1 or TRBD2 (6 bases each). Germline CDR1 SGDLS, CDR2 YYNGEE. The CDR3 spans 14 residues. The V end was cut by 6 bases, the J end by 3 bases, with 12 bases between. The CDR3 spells CASMPGADTGELFF. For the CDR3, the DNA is TGTGCCAGCATGCCGGGGGCGGACACCGGGGAGCTGTTTTTT.

CDR3 nucleotides: TGTGCCAGCTCACCCGGGACTAGCGGGAGAGAGACCCAGTACTTC. It yields the protein CASSPGTSGRETQYF. The genes are TRBV18 and TRBJ2-5, with 14 bases identical to TRBD2. Trimming took 3 bases from V and 4 from J; bases not matched to a gene: 1. CDR1 and CDR2 from the germline V gene are KGHSH and LQKENI. The length of the CDR3 is 15 residues.

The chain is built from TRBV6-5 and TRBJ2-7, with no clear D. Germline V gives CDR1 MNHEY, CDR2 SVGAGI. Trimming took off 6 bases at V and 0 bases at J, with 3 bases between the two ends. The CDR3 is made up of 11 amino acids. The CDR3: CASSTSYEQYF. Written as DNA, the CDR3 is TGTGCCAGCAGCACCTCCTACGAGCAGTACTTC.

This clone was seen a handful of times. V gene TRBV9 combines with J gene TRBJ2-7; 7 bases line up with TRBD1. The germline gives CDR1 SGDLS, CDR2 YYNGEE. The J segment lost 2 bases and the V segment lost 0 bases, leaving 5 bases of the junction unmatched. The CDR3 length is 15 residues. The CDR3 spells CASSVGTTGPYEQYF. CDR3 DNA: TGTGCCAGCAGCGTAGGGACGACAGGGCCCTACGAGCAGTACTTC.

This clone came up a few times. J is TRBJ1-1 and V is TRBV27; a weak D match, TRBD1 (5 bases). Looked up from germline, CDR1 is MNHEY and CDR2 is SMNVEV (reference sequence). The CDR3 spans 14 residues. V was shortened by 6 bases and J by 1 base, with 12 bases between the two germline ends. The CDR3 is CASSRGTANTEAFF. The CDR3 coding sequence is TGTGCCAGCAGCCGTGGGACGGCGAACACTGAAGCTTTCTTT.

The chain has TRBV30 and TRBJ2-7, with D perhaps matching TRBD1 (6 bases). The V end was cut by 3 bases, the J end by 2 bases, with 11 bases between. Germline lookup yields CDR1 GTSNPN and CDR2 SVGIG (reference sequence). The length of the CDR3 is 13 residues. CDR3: CAWRGAAAYEQYF. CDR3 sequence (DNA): TGTGCCTGGAGGGGGGCCGCCGCCTACGAGCAGTACTTC.

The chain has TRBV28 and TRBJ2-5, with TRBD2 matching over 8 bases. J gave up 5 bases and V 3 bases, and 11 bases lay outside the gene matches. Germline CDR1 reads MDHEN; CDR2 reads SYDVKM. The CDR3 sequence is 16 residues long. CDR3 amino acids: CASSFAAGTSIETQYF. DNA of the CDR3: TGTGCCAGCAGTTTCGCGGCAGGGACTAGTATCGAGACCCAGTACTTC. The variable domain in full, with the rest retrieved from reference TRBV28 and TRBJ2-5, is DVKVTQSSRYLVKRTGEKVFLECVQDMDHENMFWYRQDPGLGLRLIYFSYDVKMKEKGDIPEGYSVSREKKERFSLILESASTNQTSMYLCASSFAAGTSIETQYFGPGTRLLVL.

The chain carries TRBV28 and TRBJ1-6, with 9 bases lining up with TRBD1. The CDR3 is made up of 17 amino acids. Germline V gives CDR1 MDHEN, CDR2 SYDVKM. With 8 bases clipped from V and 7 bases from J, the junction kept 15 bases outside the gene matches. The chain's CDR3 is CASASGQGPMANSPLHF. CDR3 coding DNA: TGTGCCAGCGCCTCGGGACAGGGCCCTATGGCCAATTCACCCCTCCACTTT.

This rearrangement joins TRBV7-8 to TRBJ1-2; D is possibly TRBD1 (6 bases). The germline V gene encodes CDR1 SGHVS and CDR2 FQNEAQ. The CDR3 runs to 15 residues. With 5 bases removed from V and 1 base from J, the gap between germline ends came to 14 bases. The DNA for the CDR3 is TGTGCCAGCAGCCCCCAAGGACAGCTTAACTATGGCTACACCTTC. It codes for CASSPQGQLNYGYTF.

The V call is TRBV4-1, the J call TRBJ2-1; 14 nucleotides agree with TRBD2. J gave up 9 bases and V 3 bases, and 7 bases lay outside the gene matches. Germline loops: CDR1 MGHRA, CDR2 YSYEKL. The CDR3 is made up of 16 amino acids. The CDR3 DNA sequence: TGCGCCAGCAGCCACGAGGGACTAGCGGGAGCAATTGAGCAGTTCTTC. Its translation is CASSHEGLAGAIEQFF.

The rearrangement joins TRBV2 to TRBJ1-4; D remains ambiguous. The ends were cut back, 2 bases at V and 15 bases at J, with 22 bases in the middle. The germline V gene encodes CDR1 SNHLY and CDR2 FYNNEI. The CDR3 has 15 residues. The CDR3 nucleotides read TGTGCCAGCAGTGAATCGGGGAACCTGGTAGGGAAATTGTTTTTT. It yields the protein CASSESGNLVGKLFF.

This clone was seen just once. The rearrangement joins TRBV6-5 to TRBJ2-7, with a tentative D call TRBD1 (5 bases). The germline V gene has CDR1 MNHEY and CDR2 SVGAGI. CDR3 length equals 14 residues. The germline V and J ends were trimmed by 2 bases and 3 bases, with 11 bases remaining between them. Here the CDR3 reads CASSYLRAGYEQYF. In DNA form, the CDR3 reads TGTGCCAGCAGTTACCTCAGGGCAGGCTACGAGCAGTACTTC.